A selection of T cell receptor beta chains follows, all from one sample in a study of blood T cell repertoires in COVID-19. The data were produced by immunoSEQ multiplex PCR, yet TCRdb's version contains in-frame clones alone and is incomplete. The sample has over 200,000 clones, under 85% seen once. The source material was PBMCs or T cells enriched from blood (not recorded which). The receptor set was obtained from a man aged 55 to 70 who had recovered from COVID-19. CDR3s include the opening cysteine and the closing phenylalanine or tryptophan. The D gene is left open where the match is weak. Size is stated for part of the rows, as once, few or many counts, or as a class when the clone is expanded.

d_call j_call clone_size v_call cdr3_nt cdr3_aa
- TRBJ2-3 few TRBV4-2 TGTGCCAGCAGCCGCCAACATGGCACAGATACGCAGTATTTT CASSRQHGTDTQYF
- TRBJ1-4 - TRBV5-1 TGCGCCAGCAGCTTGCTTCAGGGAGGTGAAAAACTGTTTTTT CASSLLQGGEKLFF
- TRBJ1-2 - TRBV13 TGTGCCAGCAGCCCGGGGGACTATGGCTACACCTTC CASSPGDYGYTF
- TRBJ2-7 - TRBV6-5 TGTGCCAGCTATACCCTCGGCAGGAACAACTACGAGCAGTACTTC CASYTLGRNNYEQYF
- TRBJ1-5 - TRBV6-2/TRBV6-3 TGTGCCAGCAGTTACGACAGATCTAGCAATCAGCCCCAGCATTTT CASSYDRSSNQPQHF
- TRBJ2-2 once TRBV19 TGTGCCAGCGAAGTCAGTTCCGGGGAGCTGTTTTTT CASEVSSGELFF
TRBD1 TRBJ1-1 - TRBV27 TGTGCCAGCAGTTCGGGACAGGCCTTGAACACTGAAGCTTTCTTT CASSSGQALNTEAFF
TRBD1 TRBJ2-2 - TRBV4-3 TGCGCCAGCAGCCAAGACAGGGGGTCTATCGCCGGGGAGCTGTTTTTT CASSQDRGSIAGELFF
TRBD1 TRBJ2-4 - TRBV7-9 TGTGCCAGCAGCTTAGGGACAGGGCGGAACATTCAGTACTTC CASSLGTGRNIQYF
TRBD1 TRBJ2-5 once TRBV5-1 TGCGCCAGCAGCCTCGGGACAGACCAAGAGACCCAGTACTTC CASSLGTDQETQYF
- TRBJ1-2 - TRBV28 TGTGCCAGCCGGATTACAGGGTACCGTGGCTACACCTTC CASRITGYRGYTF
TRBD2 TRBJ2-5 few TRBV2 TGTGCCAGCAGCGGACTAGCGGGGGGAAAGACCCAGTACTTC CASSGLAGGKTQYF
TRBD1 TRBJ1-5 - TRBV19 TGTGCCAGTAGAGGACAGGGAAATCAGCCCCAGCATTTT CASRGQGNQPQHF